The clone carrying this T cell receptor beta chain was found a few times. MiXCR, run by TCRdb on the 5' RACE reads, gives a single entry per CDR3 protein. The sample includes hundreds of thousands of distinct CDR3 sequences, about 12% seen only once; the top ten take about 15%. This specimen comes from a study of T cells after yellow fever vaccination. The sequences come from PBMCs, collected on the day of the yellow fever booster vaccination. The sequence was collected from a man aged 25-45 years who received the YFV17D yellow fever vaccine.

The DNA of the CDR3 is TGTGCCAGCAGCTCCCTCGGGACAGGGAGCTCTGGGGCCAACGTCCTGACTTTC. Protein: CASSSLGTGSSGANVLTF. This chain connects TRBV11-2 to TRBJ2-6, with TRBD1 matching over 9 bases. Germline V gene lookup returns CDR1 SGHAT and CDR2 FQNNGV. The CDR3 sequence is 18 residues long. The V and J ends lost 4 bases and 0 bases, in that order; junction bases with no gene match: 7. The variable domain in full, with the rest retrieved from reference TRBV11-2 and TRBJ2-6, is EAGVAQSPRYKIIEKRQSVAFWCNPISGHATLYWYQQILGQGPKLLIQFQNNGVVDDSQLPKDRFSAERLKGVDSTLKIQPAKLEDSAVYLCASSSLGTGSSGANVLTFGAGSRLTVL.